Each of the 23 T cell receptor beta chains below was sequenced from the same sample in a study of blood T cell repertoires in COVID-19. Assay used: immunoSEQ multiplex PCR; TCRdb lists only in-frame clones, some missing. The profile covers some 280,000 clones, with over 80% appearing a single time and approximately 4.1% taken by the ten largest. Source material: peripheral blood. These receptor sequences come from a woman in her forties or fifties with active or convalescent COVID-19.

This clone has only a few counts. The V gene is TRBV5-4, the J gene TRBJ1-2, with TRBD1 identical over 12 bases. The CDR3 totals 16 residues. Germline V gene lookup returns CDR1 SGHNT and CDR2 YYREEE (reference sequence). Germline trimming cut 4 bases from V and 4 bases from J; bases unmatched to any gene: 8. CDR3 sequence reads: CASSPRDRGRGYGYTF. The DNA for the CDR3 is TGTGCCAGCAGCCCGAGGGACAGGGGGCGCGGCTATGGCTACACCTTC.

This chain links TRBV6-5 with TRBJ1-1, with TRBD1 matching 7 bases. Germline lookup yields CDR1 MNHEY and CDR2 SVGAGI. V gave up 10 bases and J gave up 5 bases; unmatched junction bases: 4. The CDR3 is 11 amino acids. This CDR3 reads CATKGATEAFF. CDR3 coding DNA: TGTGCCACCAAGGGGGCGACTGAAGCTTTCTTT.

The chain recombines TRBV9 with TRBJ2-2, with D possibly TRBD1 on 6 matching bases. The ends were cut back, 1 base at V and 3 bases at J, with 10 bases in the middle. The CDR3 runs to 15 residues. Germline CDR1 reads SGDLS; CDR2 reads YYNGEE. CDR3 sequence reads: CASSVRTADTGELFF. The DNA for the CDR3 is TGTGCCAGCAGCGTACGGACAGCGGACACCGGGGAGCTGTTTTTT.

The J gene is TRBJ2-3, the V gene TRBV6-5, with 7 bases that match TRBD2. The germline CDR1 and CDR2 sequences are MNHEY and SVGAGI. This CDR3 contains 12 residues. Germline trimming cut 6 bases from V and 5 bases from J; bases unmatched to any gene: 2. CDR3: CASSGGKDTQYF. CDR3 DNA: TGTGCCAGCAGCGGGGGGAAAGATACGCAGTATTTT.

The CDR3 coding sequence is TGCGCCAGCAGCTTGCAAACTGCCGATTTGGAGACCCAGTACTTC. Translated, it gives CASSLQTADLETQYF. The rearrangement links TRBV5-1 to TRBJ2-5; no clear D. CDR3 length: 15 amino acids. Deletions cut 1 base from V and 5 bases from J, with 15 bases between. CDR1 and CDR2 (germline): SGHRS, YFSETQ.

J is TRBJ2-4 and V is TRBV20-1, with 12 bases fitting TRBD2. V dropped 3 bases and J dropped 8; count of bases not matched to a gene: 5. CDR1 DFQATT and CDR2 SNEGSKA come from the germline V gene (reference sequence). This CDR3 has 14 residues. The CDR3 is CSASSSSGGDIQYF. CDR3 nucleotides: TGCAGTGCTAGTTCGTCTAGCGGGGGGGACATTCAGTACTTC.

V gene TRBV5-1 combines with J gene TRBJ2-2; 8 nucleotides align to TRBD1. This CDR3 is built from 15 residues. The V gene's germline CDR1 is SGHRS and CDR2 YFSETQ. Germline trimming cut 4 bases from V and 8 bases from J; bases unmatched to any gene: 10. This chain's CDR3 is CASSPPGQGGGELFF. The CDR3 nucleotides read TGCGCCAGCAGCCCCCCTGGACAGGGCGGGGGGGAGCTGTTTTTT.

This sequence joins TRBV28 and TRBJ2-7; 8 bases fit TRBD2. Germline CDR1 reads MDHEN; CDR2 reads SYDVKM. The V segment lost 7 bases and the J segment 2 bases; nucleotides outside the gene matches: 13. This CDR3 region has 16 residues. This CDR3 is CASKQLGLAGPYEQYF. Written as DNA, the CDR3 is TGTGCCAGCAAACAACTCGGGCTAGCGGGTCCCTACGAGCAGTACTTC.

This chain uses TRBV20-1 with TRBJ2-5; 7 bases line up with TRBD1. The CDR3 is 13 residues long. V was pared by 3 bases and J by 1 base, with 2 bases of the junction left unmatched. Germline loops: CDR1 DFQATT, CDR2 SNEGSKA (reference sequence). In nucleotides, the CDR3 is TGCAGTGCTAGTAGACAGGGCCAAGAGACCCAGTACTTC. Its protein is CSASRQGQETQYF.

The rearrangement uses TRBV18 and TRBJ1-2; TRBD1 might be the D (5 bases). CDR1 is KGHSH and CDR2 is LQKENI in the germline V gene. Trimming removed 3 bases from V and 2 bases from J, with 10 bases in between. The CDR3 is made up of 14 amino acids. The CDR3 coding sequence is TGTGCCAGCTCACCTTTACGACAGAACTATGGCTACACCTTC. Its protein is CASSPLRQNYGYTF. Full variable domain (outside the CDR3, taken from reference TRBV18 and TRBJ1-2): NAGVMQNPRHLVRRRGQEARLRCSPMKGHSHVYWYRQLPEEGLKFMVYLQKENIIDESGMPKERFSAEFPKEGPSILRIQQVVRGDSAAYFCASSPLRQNYGYTFGSGTRLTVV.

The chain carries TRBV9 and TRBJ1-1; D is unclear. Per the germline V gene, CDR1 is SGDLS and CDR2 is YYNGEE. Trimming removed 0 bases from V and 3 bases from J, with 6 bases in between. The CDR3 length is 13 residues. The CDR3 is CASSVVPDTEAFF. CDR3 sequence (DNA): TGTGCCAGCAGCGTAGTTCCCGACACTGAAGCTTTCTTT. The full variable domain, completed using reference TRBV9 and TRBJ1-1, is DSGVTQTPKHLITATGQRVTLRCSPRSGDLSVYWYQQSLDQGLQFLIQYYNGEERAKGNILERFSAQQFPDLHSELNLSSLELGDSALYFCASSVVPDTEAFFGQGTRLTVV.

The rearrangement uses TRBV6-5 and TRBJ1-1; weak D call: TRBD1 (5 bases). Trimming removed 6 bases from V and 0 bases from J, with 14 bases in between. Germline V lookup: CDR1 MNHEY, CDR2 SVGAGI. The CDR3 spans 15 residues. CDR3: CASRLGHLMNTEAFF. CDR3 coding DNA: TGTGCCAGCAGACTCGGACACCTCATGAACACTGAAGCTTTCTTT.

The chain recombines TRBV27 with TRBJ2-4, with 10 bases aligning to TRBD1. The J segment lost 9 bases and the V segment lost 10 bases, leaving 9 bases of the junction unmatched. The germline gives CDR1 MNHEY, CDR2 SMNVEV (reference sequence). This CDR3 is built from 13 residues. The CDR3 protein is CATHRQGAGIQYF. CDR3 in DNA: TGTGCCACCCACCGACAGGGGGCCGGCATTCAGTACTTC.

The chain couples TRBV4-1 to TRBJ2-4; D is possibly TRBD2 (6 bases). The CDR3 covers 16 residues. V shed 2 bases and J shed 2 bases, with 13 bases lying between them. CDR1 is MGHRA and CDR2 is YSYEKL in the germline V gene. The CDR3 loop reads CASSQPTRDSKNIQYF. The CDR3 bases are TGCGCCAGCAGCCAACCTACCCGGGACTCCAAAAACATTCAGTACTTC.

This clone has just a few counts. The genes are TRBV6-2 or TRBV6-3 and TRBJ1-2; 9 nucleotides match TRBD1. The CDR3 extends over 13 amino acids. V dropped 6 bases and J dropped 7; count of bases not matched to a gene: 6. Germline V gives CDR1 MNHEY, CDR2 SVGEGT. In DNA, the CDR3 is TGTGCCAGCAGCCGGACAGGGGTAATTGGCTACACCTTC. It encodes CASSRTGVIGYTF.

This sequence joins TRBV27 and TRBJ2-1; 7 nucleotides align to TRBD1. Trimming took 6 bases from V and 0 from J; bases not matched to a gene: 5. This CDR3 is built from 15 residues. From germline, CDR1 is MNHEY and CDR2 SMNVEV (reference sequence). The CDR3 DNA is TGTGCCAGCAGGACGGGACAGAACTCCTACAATGAGCAGTTCTTC. This encodes CASRTGQNSYNEQFF.

This chain links TRBV7-2 with TRBJ2-3, with 7 nucleotides matching TRBD2. Germline CDR1 is SGHTA and CDR2 is FQGNSA. V dropped 5 bases and J dropped 2; count of bases not matched to a gene: 4. This CDR3 region has 14 residues. The CDR3 DNA reads as TGTGCCAGCAGCCCACAGCGGGACACAGATACGCAGTATTTT. Amino acids: CASSPQRDTDTQYF.

This sequence joins TRBV2 and TRBJ2-2; 12 bases match TRBD2. The CDR3 runs 14 residues. Trimming at V came to 8 bases and at J to 6 bases, leaving 4 bases not matched to a gene. Germline loops: CDR1 SNHLY, CDR2 FYNNEI. The CDR3 reads CASGRLAGAGELFF. The CDR3 DNA reads as TGTGCCAGCGGCCGACTAGCGGGAGCCGGGGAGCTGTTTTTT. Combining the CDR3 with reference TRBV2 and TRBJ2-2 gives the whole variable domain EPEVTQTPSHQVTQMGQEVILRCVPISNHLYFYWYRQILGQKVEFLVSFYNNEISEKSEIFDDQFSVERPDGSNFTLKIRSTKLEDSAMYFCASGRLAGAGELFFGEGSRLTVL.

The rearrangement joins TRBV10-3 to TRBJ2-1; tentative D call: TRBD2 (5 bases). Looked up from germline, CDR1 is ENHRY and CDR2 is SYGVKD. This CDR3 spans 13 amino acids. V was shortened by 10 bases and J by 3 bases, with 13 bases between the two germline ends. The CDR3 sequence: CATATGYYNEQFF. In DNA, the CDR3 is TGTGCCACCGCGACGGGATACTACAATGAGCAGTTCTTC.

This clone was detected once. This sequence joins TRBV5-3 and TRBJ2-2; maybe TRBD2 (5 bases). TRBV5-3 is sorted into the ORF group, with uncertain function. Trimming stripped 6 bases from V and 3 bases from J, with 18 bases between. The CDR3 runs to 16 residues. The CDR3: CARTVRAGGYTGELFF. The CDR3 nucleotides are TGTGCCAGAACGGTCCGGGCGGGCGGTTACACCGGGGAGCTGTTTTTT.

The V call is TRBV7-9, the J call TRBJ2-5; D perhaps matches TRBD1 (6 bases). V was pared by 2 bases and J by 5 bases, with 6 bases between. This CDR3 has 12 residues. Germline V gene data show CDR1 as SEHNR and CDR2 as FQNEAQ (reference sequence). CDR3 DNA: TGTGCCAGCAGCTTAAGGGGGGAGACCCAGTACTTC. Amino acid sequence: CASSLRGETQYF.

This clone was seen a handful of times. The chain uses TRBV7-9 and TRBJ2-5; TRBD2 matches at 10 bases. V gave up 2 bases and J gave up 7 bases; unmatched junction bases: 7. Germline V gene data show CDR1 as SEHNR and CDR2 as FQNEAQ (reference sequence). This CDR3 comprises 15 residues. CDR3 protein: CASSLRLAGDGTQYF. DNA for the CDR3: TGTGCCAGCAGCTTAAGGCTAGCGGGAGACGGGACCCAGTACTTC.

The chain links TRBV4-2 to TRBJ2-1, with D hard to call. Per germline, CDR1 LGHNA and CDR2 YNFKEQ. There are 16 residues in the CDR3. The ends were cut back, 0 bases at V and 4 bases at J, with 13 bases in the middle. The CDR3 spells CASSQDLSRAYNEQFF. The DNA for the CDR3 is TGTGCCAGCAGCCAAGATCTATCCCGAGCTTACAATGAGCAGTTCTTC.